The source of this T cell receptor beta chain is a study of blood T cell repertoires in COVID-19. Study-level information: Sample material is recorded as cDNA or gDNA derived from T cells, B-cell-depleted T cells, or PBMCs.

This table comes from immunoSEQ multiplex PCR, and its TCRdb copy is limited to in-frame clones, with some not included. Of roughly 300,000 clones listed, around four fifths are singletons. The TCR was taken from a woman between 45 and 60 years old who had recovered from COVID-19. Sequencing input: peripheral blood.

Written as DNA, the CDR3 is TGTGCCATCAGGGCGGGACAGGGGATAATTTCCCCTTCGGGAACCGGGGAGCTGTTTTTT. Protein product: CAIRAGQGIISPSGTGELFF. The chain combines TRBV10-3 with TRBJ2-2, with 10 bases aligning to TRBD1. This CDR3 spans 20 amino acids. With 6 bases clipped from V and 5 bases from J, the junction kept 21 bases outside the gene matches. Germline lookup yields CDR1 ENHRY and CDR2 SYGVKD.